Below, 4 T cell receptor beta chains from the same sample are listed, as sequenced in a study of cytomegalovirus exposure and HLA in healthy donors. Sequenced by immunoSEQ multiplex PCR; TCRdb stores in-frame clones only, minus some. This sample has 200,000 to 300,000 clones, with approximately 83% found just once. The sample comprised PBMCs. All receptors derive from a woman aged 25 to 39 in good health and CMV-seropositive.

DNA for the CDR3: TGCGCCAGCAGCTTGGGGGGAGAAAATCAGCCCCAGCATTTT. It specifies CASSLGGENQPQHF. The rearrangement uses TRBV5-1 and TRBJ1-5; D gene ambiguous. The ends were cut back, 0 bases at V and 4 bases at J, with 8 bases in the middle. Germline CDR1 is SGHRS and CDR2 is YFSETQ. The CDR3 runs to 14 residues.

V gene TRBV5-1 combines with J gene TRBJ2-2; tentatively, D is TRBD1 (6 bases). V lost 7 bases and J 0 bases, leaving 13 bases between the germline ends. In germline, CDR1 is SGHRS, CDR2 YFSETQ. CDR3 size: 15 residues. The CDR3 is CASRPRQANTGELFF. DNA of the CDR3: TGCGCCAGCCGCCCTAGACAGGCGAACACCGGGGAGCTGTTTTTT.

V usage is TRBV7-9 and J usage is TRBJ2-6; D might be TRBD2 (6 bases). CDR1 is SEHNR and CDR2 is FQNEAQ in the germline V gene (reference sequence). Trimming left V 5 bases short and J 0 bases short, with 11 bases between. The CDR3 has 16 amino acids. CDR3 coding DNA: TGTGCCAGCAGCCCCGTCGGGGGCTCTGGGGCCAACGTCCTGACTTTC. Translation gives CASSPVGGSGANVLTF.

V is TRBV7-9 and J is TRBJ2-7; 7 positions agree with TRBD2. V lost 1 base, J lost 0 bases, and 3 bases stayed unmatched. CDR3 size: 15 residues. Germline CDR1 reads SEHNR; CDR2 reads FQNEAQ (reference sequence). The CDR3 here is CASSLVGGSSYEQYF. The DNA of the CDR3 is TGTGCCAGCAGCTTAGTCGGCGGGAGCTCCTACGAGCAGTACTTC.